Listed below are T cell receptor beta chains from one sample, sequenced in a study of blood T cell repertoires in COVID-19. Produced via immunoSEQ multiplex PCR; TCRdb's table is partial and in-frame only. The sample yields some 200,000 clones, approximately 90% seen once. Sequencing was performed on PBMCs or T cells enriched from blood (not recorded which). These receptors were collected from a woman aged 40-49 years with acute COVID-19. The CDR3 runs from the conserved cysteine through the conserved F or W. Each record gives: J gene, D gene, clone size, V gene, CDR3 DNA, CDR3 protein. The D gene is left open where the match is weak. The size of a clone is reported for some rows only, either as once, few or many, or as a class for expanded clones.

TRBJ1-2 - - TRBV19 TGTGCCAGTAGCCAGGGAGGGGGATATGGCTACACCTTC CASSQGGGYGYTF
TRBJ1-2 - - TRBV5-5 TGTGCCAGCAGCTTGGGGTTGGGAGTGAGCTACACCTTC CASSLGLGVSYTF
TRBJ1-1 TRBD1 - TRBV24-1 TGTGCCACCAGTGATTCTCGCACGCCACTGACAGGGGAAGCTTTCTTT CATSDSRTPLTGEAFF
TRBJ1-1 - - TRBV5-1 TGCGCCAGCAGTCTACAGGGGAACACTGAAGCTTTCTTT CASSLQGNTEAFF
TRBJ2-3 - - TRBV5-1 TGCGCCAGCAGCTTGGCCTCGGCTGAGGGAGATACGCAGTATTTT CASSLASAEGDTQYF
TRBJ2-2 TRBD1 once TRBV15 TGTGCCACCAGCACAGGGGGAGACACCGGGGAGCTGTTTTTT CATSTGGDTGELFF
TRBJ1-4 - - TRBV5-5 TGTGCCAGCAGCTCCTGGACAGAACTTAATGAAAAACTGTTTTTT CASSSWTELNEKLFF
TRBJ1-3 TRBD1 - TRBV9 TGTGCCAGCAGCGATCGGGACAGGGTAGGGGTCGGAAACACCATATATTTT CASSDRDRVGVGNTIYF
TRBJ1-2 - - TRBV1 TGCACCAGCAGCCACGGGACAGGGGTTGACTATGGCTACACCTTC CTSSHGTGVDYGYTF
TRBJ1-2 TRBD1 once TRBV3-1/TRBV3-2 TGTGCCAGCAGTAACAGGGGTCACATTAACTATGGCTACACCTTC CASSNRGHINYGYTF
TRBJ2-1 TRBD1 - TRBV7-9 TGTGCCAGCAGCTCCAGACAGGGTCCCTACAATGAGCAGTTCTTC CASSSRQGPYNEQFF
TRBJ1-2 TRBD1 - TRBV5-3 TGTGCCAGACCCACGGGAGGGGGCCGGTCTGATGGCTACACCTTC CARPTGGGRSDGYTF
TRBJ2-1 TRBD1 - TRBV27 TGTGCCAGCAGCACCCGGGGACAGCACAATGAGCAGTTCTTC CASSTRGQHNEQFF
TRBJ1-1 - - TRBV30 TGTGCCTGGAGTGCCGGGGTGCCTGAAGCTTTCTTT CAWSAGVPEAFF
TRBJ1-2 TRBD1 - TRBV10-2 TGCGCCAGCACCAAGGGCCCCCGGGACAGGGATGGCTACACCTTC CASTKGPRDRDGYTF
TRBJ2-3 TRBD1 - TRBV18 TGTGCCAGCGGACAGGGACACACAGATACGCAGTATTTT CASGQGHTDTQYF
TRBJ1-2 - - TRBV6-5 TGTGCCAGCACCCGACAGGAATCTAACTATGGCTACACCTTC CASTRQESNYGYTF
TRBJ2-2 - - TRBV9 TGTGCCAGCAGCGGGCCAAGTCTCTCCGGGGAGCTGTTTTTT CASSGPSLSGELFF
TRBJ2-6 - - TRBV18 TGTGCCAGCTCCTTAGGGGCCAACGTCCTGACTTTC CASSLGANVLTF
TRBJ2-5 - - TRBV5-1 TGCGCCAGCACCTCTGGGGGGGCAAGGTACCAAGAGACCCAGTACTTC CASTSGGARYQETQYF
TRBJ1-1 - - TRBV12-5 TGTGCTAGTGGTTTGGTATCGACAACGACTGAAGCTTTCTTT CASGLVSTTTEAFF
TRBJ1-4 - - TRBV7-9 TGTGCCAGCAGCTTCCGCGGTGAAAAACTGTTTTTT CASSFRGEKLFF
TRBJ1-2 - - TRBV6-5 TGTGCCAGCAGTTACTCTTCGGGTTCCGGCTACACCTTC CASSYSSGSGYTF
TRBJ2-1 TRBD2 - TRBV30 TGTGCCTGGAGCGGGGGGGCGGGGAATGAGCAGTTCTTC CAWSGGAGNEQFF
TRBJ1-6 - - TRBV27 TGTGCCAGCAGCTACCCCGGGGATAATTCACCCCTCCACTTT CASSYPGDNSPLHF
TRBJ1-2 - once TRBV5-5 TGTGCCAGCAGCTTGGTGGCAGCGGGCTATGGCTACACCTTC CASSLVAAGYGYTF
TRBJ1-1 TRBD1 - TRBV2 TGTGCCAGCACCGGACAGGGGGTTGAAGCTTTCTTT CASTGQGVEAFF
TRBJ2-5 - - TRBV7-8 TGTGCCAGCGTCGAAGGGGGGGTGATGGAGACCCAGTACTTC CASVEGGVMETQYF